This T cell receptor (beta chain) is drawn from a study of OX40 agonist ivuxolimab in advanced cancers. Study in general: Prior checkpoint blockade (anti-PD-1, anti-PD-L1 or anti-CTLA-4) was permitted; 40% had it. Study-level findings and limits: It was also the case that some nonresponders had low normalized T-cell clonal expansion.

TCRdb's table, derived via immunoSEQ multiplex PCR, lists solely in-frame clones and lacks some. This table has about 79,000 clones, less than 95% appearing once. CDR1 is MGHRA and CDR2 is YSYEKL in the germline V gene. Trimming cost V 3 bases and J 1 base; bases outside gene matches: 8. The CDR3 runs to 16 residues. If patients had autoimmune disease history or systemic immunosuppression, they were excluded. Remarks on this clone: Its specificity is unknown.

This chain connects TRBV4-1 to TRBJ2-5, with 7 bases aligning to TRBD1. The receptor was isolated from an adult with an advanced solid tumor such as melanoma, head and neck, liver or kidney cancer. This specimen was CD4+ or CD8+ T cells sorted from blood, taken in a trial of the OX40 agonist ivuxolimab. The CDR3 spells CASSHTGTEFQETQYF. CDR3 nucleotide sequence: TGCGCCAGCAGCCACACCGGGACAGAGTTCCAAGAGACCCAGTACTTC.